This TCR beta chain appears in the sequencing data of a study of T cells in Graves' hyperthyroidism and ophthalmopathy. On the study more broadly: Peripheral blood was obtained at initial diagnosis, preceding any treatment. Whole-study results and caveats: Stable hyperthyroidism was separated from ophthalmopathy by a model based on 13 V-J features.

TCR beta CDR3 sequences were amplified from RNA transcripts. Using the HTBI primer set, a first-round RT-PCR was run on the TCR CDR3. One entry per CDR3 protein, called by TCRdb with MiXCR from the multiplex PCR reads. Among about 640,000 distinct CDR3 sequences listed, around 21% were seen once. This clonotype was seen ten or more times. Antigen: not known. Trimming cost V 8 bases and J 6 bases, with 7 bases left between them. CDR3 length: 11 amino acids. The sample comprised blood. The source is a man aged 25 to 40 with Graves' ophthalmopathy. V is TRBV12-3 or TRBV12-4 and J is TRBJ2-2, with D unresolved. CDR3 residues: CASGGPGELFF. CDR3 bases: TGTGCCAGCGGTGGTCCCGGGGAGCTGTTTTTT.